This T cell receptor beta chain is drawn from a study of blood T cell repertoires in COVID-19. For the study at large: Two negative PCRs, clearance, or symptom resolution had been documented for recovered Cohort 3 donors.

As processed by the authors: Amplification with reference gene primers provided the estimates of nucleated cell counts. Sequenced by immunoSEQ multiplex PCR; TCRdb stores in-frame clones only, minus some. That table furnishes V, J and clone size, whereas the DNA furnished D and trimming. The sample carries about 210,000 clones, roughly 87% recorded once. The sample taken for sequencing was PBMCs or T cells enriched from blood (not recorded which). This clonotype was sampled from a young man in a cohort exposed to, infected with or recovered from COVID-19 (not recorded which).

The DNA of the CDR3 is TGTGCCACCAGCAGAGATTATAGGGGCTATGGCTACACCTTC. Translated: CATSRDYRGYGYTF. This chain uses TRBV15 with TRBJ1-2; D is perhaps TRBD1 (5 bases). Germline values: CDR1 LNHNV, CDR2 YYDKDF (reference sequence). Trimming shortened V by 0 bases and J by 4 bases, and 9 bases separated the two germline ends. This CDR3 comprises 14 residues.